The 25 T cell receptor beta chains below all came from one sample that was sequenced in a study of early T cells in non-severe SARS-CoV-2 infection. One entry per CDR3 protein results from TCRdb running MiXCR on the 5' RACE reads. The sample holds tens of thousands of distinct CDR3 sequences, approximately 6% seen once. Material: whole blood. These receptors were obtained from an adult who was a healthcare worker with PCR-confirmed SARS-CoV-2 infection or an uninfected control (not recorded which).

This clonotype was seen only a few times. The chain couples TRBV29-1 to TRBJ2-1; D might be TRBD2 (5 bases). The CDR3 sequence is 14 residues long. CDR1 is SQVTM and CDR2 is ANQGSEA in the germline V gene. Deletions cut 6 bases from V and 0 bases from J, with 12 bases between. Here the CDR3 reads CSVPRGGSYNEQFF. The CDR3 region has the DNA TGCAGCGTCCCACGGGGTGGCTCCTACAATGAGCAGTTCTTC.

This clonotype was detected many times. The rearrangement joins TRBV9 to TRBJ1-1; D gene uncertain. CDR1 SGDLS and CDR2 YYNGEE come from the germline V gene. This CDR3 is 14 amino acids long. Between the trimmed V and J ends, which lost 4 bases and 4 bases, there was a span of 14 bases. The CDR3 nucleotides are TGTGCCAGCAGCTCCCGTCTCGGCGGCACTGAAGCTTTCTTT. It specifies CASSSRLGGTEAFF.

V is TRBV19 and J is TRBJ2-7, with D unresolved. Deletions cut 3 bases from V and 0 bases from J, with 6 bases between. Germline CDR1 is LNHDA and CDR2 is SQIVND (reference sequence). CDR3 length: 13 residues. The DNA for the CDR3 is TGTGCCAGTAGTATTCCCGGCTCCTACGAGCAGTACTTC. Its protein product is CASSIPGSYEQYF.

This clonotype was seen many times. This chain uses TRBV4-1 with TRBJ1-5; D gene uncertain. V was shortened by 1 base and J by 6 bases, with 7 bases between the two germline ends. CDR1 and CDR2 from the germline V gene are MGHRA and YSYEKL. CDR3 length equals 13 residues. In nucleotides, the CDR3 is TGCGCCAGCAGCCAAGTTAGCGGTCAGCCCCAGCATTTT. Its protein is CASSQVSGQPQHF.

The gene calls are TRBV28 and TRBJ2-1; D might be TRBD2 (5 bases). V was pared by 2 bases and J by 2 bases, with 10 bases between. Germline V gives CDR1 MDHEN, CDR2 SYDVKM. The CDR3 runs 15 residues. CDR3 nucleotide sequence: TGTGCCAGCAGTTTAGAGGGCCGAGCCTACAATGAGCAGTTCTTC. This translates into CASSLEGRAYNEQFF.

Of note for this clonotype: A much larger clone lies one base from this, so it may be a read error. The chain joins TRBV11-1 to TRBJ2-5; possible D gene TRBD1, 5 bases. Trimming cost V 11 bases and J 3 bases, with 16 bases left between them. Germline V gene sequence: CDR1 SGHAT, CDR2 FQDESV (reference sequence). CDR3 length equals 13 residues. The CDR3 sequence: CASQPMDKETQYF. Written as DNA, the CDR3 is TGTGCCTCCCAGCCCATGGACAAAGAGACCCAGTACTTC.

Worth noting for this clonotype: The junction does not match germline at one end; this may be a read error. The genes are TRBV19 and TRBJ1-1; D is unresolved. Germline V gene data show CDR1 as LNHDA and CDR2 as SQIVND (reference sequence). This CDR3 is 15 amino acids long. CDR3 DNA sequence: TGTGCCAGTACCCTGGGCAGGAGGACGAACACTGAACCTTTCTTT. Its translation is CASTLGRRTNTEPFF.

This clonotype appeared many times. The V gene is TRBV6-5, the J gene TRBJ1-1, with D perhaps TRBD1 (6 bases). The V and J ends lost 0 bases and 5 bases respectively, with 16 bases between them. Germline V gene sequence: CDR1 MNHEY, CDR2 SVGAGI. This CDR3 contains 16 residues. The CDR3 reads CASSYSQGRRRTEAFF. CDR3 nucleotides: TGTGCCAGCAGTTACTCGCAGGGGAGGAGGCGGACTGAAGCTTTCTTT.

The table lists this clonotype with many counts. The chain has TRBV10-3 and TRBJ2-5; D is perhaps TRBD2 (7 bases). Germline values: CDR1 ENHRY, CDR2 SYGVKD. The CDR3 consists of 12 residues. The V gene lost 10 bases and the J gene lost 5 bases, with 14 bases spanning the gap. DNA of the CDR3: TGTGCCAGCCAGGGGCGGGAGGAGACCCAGTACTTC. Translation gives CASQGREETQYF.

This clonotype has at least ten counts. J is TRBJ2-7 and V is TRBV27; D is possibly TRBD1 (5 bases). The germline gives CDR1 MNHEY, CDR2 SMNVEV (reference sequence). Trimming removed 4 bases from V and 2 bases from J, with 9 bases in between. The CDR3 length is 13 residues. CDR3 loop: CASSSGATYEQYF. As DNA, the CDR3 is TGTGCCAGCAGTTCTGGGGCCACCTACGAGCAGTACTTC.

The chain uses TRBV28 and TRBJ2-5, with D perhaps being TRBD1 or TRBD2 (5 bases each). Germline values: CDR1 MDHEN, CDR2 SYDVKM. The CDR3 has 15 amino acids. V was cut by 5 bases and J by 1 base, with 14 bases left in between. DNA for the CDR3: TGTGCCAGCAGTCCGGGACCCGGCCGCCAAGAGACCCAGTACTTC. Translating it yields CASSPGPGRQETQYF.

This clonotype was detected many times. The chain carries TRBV4-1 and TRBJ1-1, with 7 bases fitting TRBD1. Germline CDR1 reads MGHRA; CDR2 reads YSYEKL. The CDR3 contains 14 residues. V trimming: 1 base; J trimming: 8 bases; junction bases outside the gene matches: 7. CDR3 bases: TGCGCCAGCAGCCAAGTATCAGGGGGTAAAGAAGCTTTCTTT. It encodes CASSQVSGGKEAFF.

This clonotype was found many times. The V call is TRBV29-1, the J call TRBJ1-1; D is uncertain. Germline values: CDR1 SQVTM, CDR2 ANQGSEA. The V gene lost 7 bases and the J gene lost 6 bases, with 15 bases spanning the gap. CDR3 length: 12 amino acids. Here the CDR3 reads CSGVQDRSEAFF. DNA of the CDR3: TGCAGCGGAGTGCAGGACCGCTCTGAAGCTTTCTTT.

This clonotype was observed a few times. The chain joins TRBV12-5 to TRBJ2-7; 13 bases map to TRBD2. The CDR3 runs 16 residues. The germline gives CDR1 LGHNT, CDR2 FRNRAP. Trimming at V came to 5 bases and at J to 4 bases, leaving 8 bases not matched to a gene. The CDR3 sequence: CASGPLAGGRRYEQYF. The CDR3 DNA follows: TGTGCTAGTGGTCCACTAGCGGGAGGGCGCAGATACGAGCAGTACTTC.

Note on this clonotype: This clone may be a read error of a much larger clone one base away. A read error is likely, as this CDR3 ends without the conserved phenylalanine or tryptophan. V usage is TRBV20-1 and J usage is TRBJ1-1, with D perhaps TRBD1 (5 bases). This CDR3 is built from 15 residues. Trimming removed 3 bases at V and 1 base at J, with 15 bases between. The germline gives CDR1 DFQATT, CDR2 SNEGSKA (reference sequence). This CDR3 reads CSASGASQANTEAFS. The DNA for the CDR3 is TGCAGTGCTAGTGGGGCCAGCCAAGCGAACACTGAAGCTTTCTCT.

A few counts support this clonotype. This chain links TRBV27 with TRBJ1-2; tentatively, D is TRBD1 (6 bases). The germline gives CDR1 MNHEY, CDR2 SMNVEV (reference sequence). This CDR3 has 13 amino acids. Deletions cut 4 bases from V and 4 bases from J, with 10 bases between. CDR3 protein: CASSYTGFYGYTF. In DNA, the CDR3 is TGTGCCAGCAGTTACACAGGGTTCTATGGCTACACCTTC.

This clonotype was picked up a small number of times. The chain combines TRBV19 with TRBJ1-4; the D is unclear. Germline loops: CDR1 LNHDA, CDR2 SQIVND (reference sequence). V was clipped by 5 bases and J by 2 bases, with 9 bases between them. CDR3 length equals 14 residues. As DNA, the CDR3 is TGTGCCAGTAGTGTCGGGTTCACTAATGAAAAACTGTTTTTT. Its translation is CASSVGFTNEKLFF. Drawing the rest from reference TRBV19 and TRBJ1-4, the complete variable domain is DGGITQSPKYLFRKEGQNVTLSCEQNLNHDAMYWYRQDPGQGLRLIYYSQIVNDFQKGDIAEGYSVSREKKESFPLTVTSAQKNPTAFYLCASSVGFTNEKLFFGSGTQLSVL.

Many counts were recorded for this clonotype. The V gene is TRBV19, the J gene TRBJ2-3; D is possibly TRBD2 (5 bases). This CDR3 comprises 14 residues. Per the germline V gene, CDR1 is LNHDA and CDR2 is SQIVND (reference sequence). The V end was cut by 6 bases, the J end by 1 base, with 11 bases between. This chain's CDR3 is CASREVGGTDTQYF. CDR3 DNA sequence: TGTGCCAGTAGGGAGGTCGGGGGCACAGATACGCAGTATTTT.

This clonotype has ten or more counts. The chain employs TRBV2 and TRBJ2-4; 12 bases match TRBD1. This CDR3 is 17 amino acids long. Losses at the gene ends were 7 bases for V and 3 bases for J; bases not matched to a gene: 10. Germline assignment: CDR1 SNHLY and CDR2 FYNNEI. CDR3 loop: CASTQQGQGAFKNIQYF. Written as DNA, the CDR3 is TGTGCCAGCACTCAACAGGGACAGGGGGCCTTCAAAAACATTCAGTACTTC.

The rearrangement uses TRBV12-3 or TRBV12-4 and TRBJ2-3; D not certain. V lost 6 bases and J 6 bases, leaving 13 bases between the germline ends. The CDR3 extends over 13 amino acids. CDR3 sequence reads: CASRALDDDTQYF. CDR3 bases: TGTGCCAGCAGGGCCCTAGATGACGATACGCAGTATTTT.

This clonotype was seen ten or more times. The chain is built from TRBV21-1 and TRBJ2-7. TRBV21-1 is a pseudogene. The CDR3 runs to 15 residues. The CDR3 sequence is CASSKMYDRRYEQYF. CDR3 bases: TGTGCCAGCAGCAAAATGTACGACCGCCGCTACGAGCAGTACTTC.

At least ten counts were recorded for this clonotype. This chain connects TRBV7-9 to TRBJ1-6, with TRBD1 as a possible D gene (6 bases). Germline CDR1 SEHNR, CDR2 FQNEAQ (reference sequence). The CDR3 totals 14 residues. The V end was cut by 7 bases, the J end by 14 bases, with 21 bases between. The CDR3 DNA reads TGTGCCAGCACCCAGCGGGACACAGTTATGGCCCTCCACTTT. Translated: CASTQRDTVMALHF.

This clonotype was counted ten times or more. The rearrangement joins TRBV7-6 to TRBJ2-7; D is possibly TRBD1 (5 bases). Per germline, CDR1 SGHVS and CDR2 FNYEAQ. V lost 1 base to trimming and J lost 3 bases, with 7 bases between them. CDR3 length: 13 amino acids. The CDR3 nucleotides are TGTGCCAGCAGCTTAGGACAGCTCTACGAGCAGTACTTC. Its translation is CASSLGQLYEQYF.

This clonotype appeared many times. This chain connects TRBV24-1 to TRBJ2-2, with a weak D call TRBD2 (7 bases). V was clipped by 0 bases and J by 3 bases, with 10 bases between them. Germline loops: CDR1 KGHDR, CDR2 SFDVKD. This CDR3 contains 16 residues. This chain's CDR3 is CATSDLRGADTGELFF. The CDR3 nucleotides read TGTGCCACCAGTGATTTGCGGGGGGCAGACACCGGGGAGCTGTTTTTT.

This clonotype was seen at least ten times. This chain uses TRBV18 with TRBJ1-5; D is perhaps TRBD1 (5 bases). Trimming pared 3 bases from V and 15 bases from J, leaving 15 bases between. CDR1 and CDR2 from the germline V gene are KGHSH and LQKENI. This CDR3 region has 12 residues. CDR3 region: CASSPLAGGLHF. Written as DNA, the CDR3 is TGTGCCAGCTCACCGTTGGCTGGGGGGTTGCATTTT. Supplemented by reference TRBV18 and TRBJ1-5, the full variable domain reads NAGVMQNPRHLVRRRGQEARLRCSPMKGHSHVYWYRQLPEEGLKFMVYLQKENIIDESGMPKERFSAEFPKEGPSILRIQQVVRGDSAAYFCASSPLAGGLHFGDGTRLSIL.